A selection of T cell receptor beta chains follows, all from one sample in a study of neurological immune-mediated disorders. TCRdb analysed the 5' RACE reads with MiXCR anew, one entry per CDR3 protein. The data contain about 90,000 distinct CDR3 sequences, less than 15% of them singletons. The specimen sequenced was PBMCs. The receptor source for this set is a female donor with HTLV-1-associated myelopathy (HAM/TSP). The CDR3 runs from the conserved cysteine through the conserved F or W. D genes are given only for firm matches. Some rows mark clone size as missing; the rest say once, few, many or name a class of expanded clone.

V gene	J gene	clone size	D gene	CDR3 protein	CDR3 DNA
TRBV5-1	TRBJ1-6	many	-	CASSYAGTPLHF	TGCGCCAGCAGCTACGCCGGGACACCCCTCCACTTT
TRBV27	TRBJ2-3	few	-	CASSLYGSTDTQYF	TGTGCCAGCAGTTTGTACGGGTCCACAGATACGCAGTATTTT
TRBV6-2/TRBV6-3	TRBJ2-3	many	-	CASTQTGTDTQYF	TGTGCCAGCACACAGACCGGCACAGATACGCAGTATTTT
TRBV20-1	TRBJ2-3	once	-	CSASRNTQYF	TGCAGTGCTAGCAGGAATACGCAGTATTTT
TRBV4-2	TRBJ2-6	many	-	CASSQETVEANVLTF	TGTGCCAGCAGCCAAGAGACTGTAGAGGCCAACGTCCTGACTTTC
TRBV29-1	TRBJ1-2	few	TRBD1	CSVRDRGNYGYTF	TGCAGCGTTCGGGACAGAGGAAACTATGGCTACACCTTC
TRBV5-1	TRBJ1-6	few	TRBD1	CASSLEGAASNSPLHF	TGCGCCAGCAGCTTGGAGGGGGCGGCGAGTAATTCACCCCTCCACTTT
TRBV6-5	TRBJ1-2	many	TRBD1	CASREDRANYGYTF	TGTGCCAGCAGAGAGGACAGGGCTAACTATGGCTACACCTTC
TRBV12-3/TRBV12-4	TRBJ2-1	many	TRBD1	CASSSLGQREFF	TGTGCCAGCAGTTCGCTGGGACAGAGAGAGTTCTTC
TRBV6-1	TRBJ2-1	many	-	CASSRILTYNEQFF	TGTGCCAGCAGCCGGATCCTGACCTACAATGAGCAGTTCTTC
TRBV20-1	TRBJ1-2	many	-	CSAPNTNYGYTF	TGCAGTGCCCCTAATACTAACTATGGCTACACCTTC
TRBV5-1	TRBJ2-2	-	-	CASSFPLNSDWDTGELFF	TGCGCCAGCAGCTTTCCCCTTAATAGCGACTGGGACACCGGGGAGCTGTTTTTT
TRBV4-1	TRBJ1-5	-	-	CASSQIQGFGQPQHF	TGCGCCAGCAGCCAGATACAGGGTTTCGGTCAGCCCCAGCATTTT
TRBV27	TRBJ2-5	many	-	CASSRGGPETQYF	TGTGCCAGCAGTCGTGGGGGGCCTGAGACCCAGTACTTC
TRBV5-1	TRBJ1-1	many	-	CASSSTVSEAFF	TGCGCCAGCAGCTCAACCGTATCCGAAGCTTTCTTT
TRBV9	TRBJ2-7	many	-	CASSPRGSSYEQYF	TGTGCCAGCAGCCCGAGGGGTTCGTCCTACGAGCAGTACTTC
TRBV10-3	TRBJ1-5	few	-	CAISDILRTNQPQHF	TGTGCCATCAGTGACATACTGAGGACCAATCAGCCCCAGCATTTT
TRBV4-2	TRBJ2-3	many	TRBD2	CASSQDRGSGEYTQYF	TGTGCCAGCAGCCAAGACCGGGGTAGCGGGGAATATACGCAGTATTTT
TRBV11-2	TRBJ1-6	many	TRBD1	CASSLDWTGVSPLHF	TGTGCCAGCAGCTTAGACTGGACAGGGGTTTCACCCCTCCACTTT
TRBV5-1	TRBJ2-1	-	-	CASNLTGQWDGELFF	TGCGCCAGCAACTTAACGGGACAATGGGATGGGGAGCTGTTCTTC
TRBV7-9	TRBJ1-4	many	-	CASSLIGGNEKLFF	TGTGCCAGCAGCCTGATTGGGGGAAATGAAAAACTGTTTTTT
TRBV28	TRBJ2-7	many	TRBD1	CASSFQGASYEQYF	TGTGCCAGCAGTTTCCAGGGGGCGAGTTACGAGCAGTACTTC
TRBV6-5	TRBJ2-3	-	TRBD1	CASSPRDRGSDTQYF	TGTGCCAGCAGCCCCCGGGACAGGGGGTCAGATACGCAGTATTTT
TRBV20-1	TRBJ2-7	few	TRBD2	CSAPTSGGYHEQYF	TGCAGTGCACCGACTAGCGGGGGGTACCACGAGCAGTACTTC
TRBV20-1	TRBJ2-3	-	TRBD2	CSAISSGAGSDTQYF	TGCAGTGCTATCTCTAGCGGGGCCGGGTCGGATACGCAGTATTTT
TRBV20-1	TRBJ2-3	many	-	CSARELGTDTQYF	TGCAGTGCTAGAGAATTAGGCACAGATACGCAGTATTTT
TRBV24-1	TRBJ2-3	many	-	CATSDSSADTQYF	TGTGCCACCAGTGATTCATCGGCAGATACGCAGTATTTT
TRBV3-1	TRBJ2-7	many	-	CASSSQAYEQYF	TGTGCCAGCAGCTCGCAGGCCTACGAGCAGTACTTC
TRBV20-1	TRBJ2-3	many	-	CSARWEDTQYF	TGCAGTGCCAGGTGGGAAGATACGCAGTATTTT
TRBV28	TRBJ2-2	many	TRBD1	CASSLPGGTGELFF	TGCGCCAGCAGCTTGCCAGGGGGCACCGGGGAGCTGTTTTTT
TRBV20-1	TRBJ1-2	many	-	CSARWGPYGYTF	TGCAGCGCGCGATGGGGTCCCTATGGCTACACCTTC
TRBV7-2	TRBJ2-7	many	TRBD2	CASSLGTSGVYEQYF	TGTGCCAGCAGCCTCGGGACTAGCGGGGTATACGAGCAGTACTTC
TRBV5-1	TRBJ1-6	many	-	CASSISYSASPLHF	TGCGCCAGCAGCATATCCTACAGTGCTTCACCCCTCCACTTT
TRBV12-3/TRBV12-4	TRBJ1-1	many	TRBD1	CASSLPGGGMNTEAFF	TGTGCCAGCAGTCTACCAGGGGGGGGGATGAACACTGAAGCTTTCTTT
TRBV7-8	TRBJ2-2	-	-	CASSLARQGGAGELFF	TGTGCCAGCAGCTTAGCGCGTCAGGGAGGCGCCGGGGAGCTGTTTTTT
TRBV6-5	TRBJ2-7	-	TRBD2	CASKYHLAGGYEQYF	TGTGCCAGCAAATACCATCTAGCGGGGGGTTACGAGCAGTACTTC
TRBV20-1	TRBJ2-1	medium-sized	-	CSARGAQEQFF	TGCAGTGCTCGGGGGGCCCAGGAGCAGTTCTTC
TRBV28	TRBJ2-3	many	TRBD1	CASSPPQGARTDTQYF	TGTGCCAGCAGCCCCCCCCAGGGGGCACGAACAGATACGCAGTATTTT
TRBV5-1	TRBJ1-3	many	-	CASSLGGLGNTIYF	TGCGCCAGCAGCTTGGGGGGCCTTGGAAACACCATATATTTT
TRBV3-1	TRBJ2-2	many	-	CASSPSRRAGELFF	-
TRBV4-1	TRBJ2-3	many	TRBD2	CASSQDSGAPDTQYF	TGCGCCAGCAGCCAAGATAGCGGGGCCCCAGATACGCAGTATTTT
TRBV5-1	TRBJ2-1	many	-	CASSVGGGDGHEQFF	TGCGCCAGCAGTGTAGGGGGGGGTGATGGCCATGAGCAGTTCTTC
TRBV5-6	TRBJ2-3	many	-	CASSLTATDTQYF	TGTGCCAGCAGCTTAACAGCCACAGATACGCAGTATTTT
TRBV3-1	TRBJ2-2	-	TRBD1	CASSRILQGANTGELFF	TGTGCCAGCAGCCGGATATTACAGGGGGCCAACACCGGGGAGCTGTTTTTT
TRBV9	TRBJ1-1	many	TRBD1	CASSRGTALPNTEAFF	TGTGCCAGCAGCCGTGGGACAGCGCTACCGAACACTGAAGCTTTCTTT
TRBV11-2	TRBJ2-7	many	-	CASSPAWSSYEQYF	TGTGCCAGCAGCCCCGCCTGGTCCTCCTACGAGCAGTACTTC
TRBV19	TRBJ2-3	few	TRBD2	CASSGTRADTQYF	TGTGCCAGTAGTGGGACTAGGGCAGATACGCAGTATTTT
TRBV5-6	TRBJ2-1	many	-	CASSRWTANEQFF	TGTGCCAGCAGCCGTTGGACAGCTAATGAGCAGTTCTTC
TRBV4-1	TRBJ2-7	many	-	CASSQESSREAYEQYF	TGCGCCAGCAGCCAAGAAAGTAGCAGGGAGGCTTACGAGCAGTACTTC
TRBV20-1	TRBJ2-7	-	TRBD1	CSARDSQGAFEQYF	TGCAGTGCTAGAGATAGCCAGGGGGCGTTCGAGCAGTACTTC
TRBV4-2	TRBJ1-4	many	TRBD1	CASSQDGGQINEKLFF	TGTGCCAGCAGCCAAGACGGGGGACAGATCAATGAAAAACTGTTTTTT
TRBV5-1	TRBJ2-3	many	TRBD1	CASSFSEGALITDTQYF	TGCGCCAGCAGCTTCAGTGAGGGGGCCTTAATCACAGATACGCAGTATTTT
TRBV4-1	TRBJ2-5	-	-	CASSPTSGALQETQYF	TGCGCCAGCTCACCTACTTCGGGGGCCCTCCAAGAGACCCAGTACTTC
TRBV27	TRBJ1-1	once	-	CASSLFRNSEAYF	TGTGCCAGCAGTTTATTCCGGAACTCTGAAGCTTACTTT